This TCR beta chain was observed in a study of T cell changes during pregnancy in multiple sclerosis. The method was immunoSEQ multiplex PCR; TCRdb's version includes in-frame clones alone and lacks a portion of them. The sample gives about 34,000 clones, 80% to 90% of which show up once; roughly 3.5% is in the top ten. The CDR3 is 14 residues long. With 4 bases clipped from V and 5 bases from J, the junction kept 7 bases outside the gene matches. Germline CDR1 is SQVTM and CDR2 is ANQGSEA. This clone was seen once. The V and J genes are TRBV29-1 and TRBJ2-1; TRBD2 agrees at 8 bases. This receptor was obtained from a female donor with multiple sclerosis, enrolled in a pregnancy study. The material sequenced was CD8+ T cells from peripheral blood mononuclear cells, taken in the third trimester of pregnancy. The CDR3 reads CSVGGGHFDNEQFF. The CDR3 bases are TGCAGCGTTGGCGGGGGGCACTTTGACAATGAGCAGTTCTTC.